The source of this T cell receptor beta chain is a study of patients and donors after allogeneic stem cell transplantation. TCRdb recomputed calls from the RT-PCR reads with MiXCR, one row per CDR3 protein. This table holds some 880,000 distinct CDR3 sequences, more than 15% found once. Deletions cut 4 bases from V and 3 bases from J, with 17 bases between. This CDR3 has 15 residues. Germline values: CDR1 SGDLS, CDR2 YYNGEE. J is TRBJ2-7 and V is TRBV9; D possibly corresponds to TRBD2 (6 bases). The sequencing input was blood, either unsorted or a sorted T cell fraction (not recorded which). This receptor was taken from a human donor who was either an allogeneic HSCT recipient or a stem cell or donor lymphocyte infusion donor (not recorded which). It is not recorded whose cells these are; they may come from a transplant donor. CDR3 coding DNA: TGTGCCAGCAGCCCCCGGGGGATTGCAGGCTACGAGCAGTACTTC. Translation gives CASSPRGIAGYEQYF.